A single sample gave rise to the 31 T cell receptor beta chains below, sequenced in a study of regulatory T cells in long-lasting Graves disease. Libraries of TCR beta came from iRepertoire HTBI primers plus Arm-PCR of CDR3 regions. From the multiplex PCR reads, TCRdb called clonotypes with MiXCR, one entry per CDR3 protein. The table records about 560,000 distinct CDR3 sequences, 15% to 20% of them present only once. This sample's time point: newly diagnosed GD, antithyroid drugs for less than 3 months. Following extraction of RNA from PBMCs, that RNA was used to make the TCR library. These data also formed part of another study, on T cells in Graves' hyperthyroidism and ophthalmopathy.

The input for sequencing was peripheral blood mononuclear cells (PBMCs), taken at new diagnosis, from a patient treated with antithyroid drugs. The receptors shown here come from a man aged 18 to 30 with Graves disease.

This clonotype was picked up many times. The chain combines TRBV5-1 with TRBJ2-2; D is ambiguous. Germline lookup yields CDR1 SGHRS and CDR2 YFSETQ. V was cut by 2 bases and J by 2 bases, with 7 bases left in between. This CDR3 is built from 14 residues. This CDR3 is CASSFIGNTGELFF. CDR3 nucleotides: TGCGCCAGCAGCTTCATCGGTAACACCGGGGAGCTGTTTTTT.

The chain joins TRBV6-1 to TRBJ1-4; D might be TRBD1 (6 bases). The CDR3 is 14 amino acids. Trimming left V 5 bases short and J 8 bases short, with 15 bases between. Germline values: CDR1 MNHNS, CDR2 SASEGT. The CDR3 here is CASSTPGQREKLFF. In DNA form, the CDR3 reads TGTGCCAGCAGTACCCCGGGACAAAGAGAAAAACTGTTTTTT.

At least ten counts were recorded for this clonotype. The chain combines TRBV3-1 with TRBJ1-2; 7 nucleotides align to TRBD1. Germline CDR1 reads LGHDT; CDR2 reads YNNKEL (reference sequence). V lost 1 base and J lost 5; bases outside the gene matches: 4. This CDR3 is 14 amino acids long. CDR3 DNA: TGTGCCAGCAGCCAAGCCCAGACAGGGTATGGCTACACCTTC. It yields the protein CASSQAQTGYGYTF.

This clonotype has at least ten counts. The rearrangement joins TRBV11-2 to TRBJ1-4, with 10 bases aligning to TRBD1. This CDR3 has 16 residues. With V trimmed by 5 bases and J by 4 bases, 7 bases remained unmatched. Germline lookup yields CDR1 SGHAT and CDR2 FQNNGV. CDR3 in DNA: TGTGCCAGCAGCCGAAGGGGACAGGGGTTTAATGAAAAACTGTTTTTT. As protein: CASSRRGQGFNEKLFF.

This clonotype has more than one count but fewer than ten. This chain joins TRBV19 and TRBJ2-5; tentatively, D is TRBD2 (5 bases). Between the trimmed V and J ends, which lost 1 base and 7 bases, there was a span of 13 bases. This CDR3 region has 14 residues. Germline loops: CDR1 LNHDA, CDR2 SQIVND (reference sequence). The CDR3: CASSIVDSRGTQYF. The CDR3 coding sequence is TGTGCCAGTAGTATAGTGGACTCGCGAGGGACCCAGTACTTC.

V gene TRBV5-4 combines with J gene TRBJ2-1; TRBD2 matches 9 bases. CDR3 length: 15 amino acids. V shed 4 bases and J 10 bases; nucleotides not matched to a gene: 12. CDR1 and CDR2 (germline): SGHNT, YYREEE (reference sequence). The CDR3 sequence: CASSPQLAGTNEQFF. The CDR3 DNA is TGTGCCAGCAGCCCCCAGCTAGCGGGAACGAACGAGCAGTTCTTC. The variable domain in full, with the rest retrieved from reference TRBV5-4 and TRBJ2-1, is ETGVTQSPTHLIKTRGQQVTLRCSSQSGHNTVSWYQQALGQGPQFIFQYYREEENGRGNFPPRFSGLQFPNYSSELNVNALELDDSALYLCASSPQLAGTNEQFFGPGTRLTVL.

In this sample, this clonotype turned up many times. The chain employs TRBV4-1 and TRBJ1-4, with no clear D. V lost 7 bases and J lost 12, with 15 bases in between. Germline CDR1 reads MGHRA; CDR2 reads YSYEKL. The CDR3 contains 12 residues. The CDR3 DNA sequence: TGCGCCAGCACCGGGGTGGATGGGGAACTGTTTTTT. Encoded protein: CASTGVDGELFF.

Remarks on this clonotype: This likely traces to a read error, being one base from a far larger clone. The rearrangement uses TRBV11-3 and TRBJ2-1; maybe TRBD2 (6 bases). Germline assignment: CDR1 SGHNT and CDR2 YENEEA. There are 13 residues in the CDR3. V lost 5 bases to trimming and J lost 7 bases, with 12 bases between them. The CDR3 region has the DNA TGTGCCAGCAGCCCCCTCCGGGGGAATGAGCAGTTCTTC. As protein: CASSPLRGNEQFF.

CDR3 DNA sequence: TGTGCCAGCAGTGCCGGGACAGGCTTCTTCTCTGGAAACACCATATATTTT. Residues: CASSAGTGFFSGNTIYF. The rearrangement links TRBV6-2 or TRBV6-3 to TRBJ1-3; 8 bases match TRBD1. CDR3 length equals 17 residues. Trimming took 5 bases from V and 0 from J; bases not matched to a gene: 9. From germline, CDR1 is MNHEY and CDR2 SVGEGT.

In this sample, this clonotype turned up many times. The chain is built from TRBV6-2 or TRBV6-3 and TRBJ2-7, with D maybe TRBD1 (6 bases). Germline V gene data show CDR1 as MNHEY and CDR2 as SVGEGT. Trimming took 2 bases from V and 6 from J, leaving 14 bases between them. The CDR3 runs 14 residues. This CDR3 is CASSYGGQGGEQYF. In DNA, the CDR3 is TGTGCCAGCAGTTACGGGGGCCAAGGAGGCGAGCAGTACTTC.

A few counts support this clonotype. The chain joins TRBV7-2 to TRBJ2-1; weak D call: TRBD2 (6 bases). V was cut by 0 bases and J by 0 bases, with 18 bases left in between. Germline loops: CDR1 SGHTA, CDR2 FQGNSA. The CDR3 contains 19 residues. In DNA, the CDR3 is TGTGCCAGCAGCTTAGCAGGCGGGGCTAGCGCGACCTCCTACAATGAGCAGTTCTTC. Translated, it gives CASSLAGGASATSYNEQFF. Variable domain in full (rest from reference TRBV7-2 and TRBJ2-1): GAGVSQSPSNKVTEKGKDVELRCDPISGHTALYWYRQSLGQGLEFLIYFQGNSAPDKSGLPSDRFSAERTGGSVSTLTIQRTQQEDSAVYLCASSLAGGASATSYNEQFFGPGTRLTVL.

V is TRBV28 and J is TRBJ2-7, with D unresolved. V lost 6 bases, J lost 7 bases, and 19 bases lay in between. Germline lookup yields CDR1 MDHEN and CDR2 SYDVKM. The CDR3 runs to 14 residues. DNA of the CDR3: TGTGCCAGCAGGGTAGAGTCACTTGTTGGGGAGCAGTACTTC. Protein: CASRVESLVGEQYF.

In its sample, this clonotype was seen once. One end of the junction varies from germline; a read error may be responsible. The V gene is TRBV5-1, the J gene TRBJ2-5; TRBD1 might be the D (6 bases). The CDR3 consists of 15 residues. CDR1 is SGHRS, CDR2 YFSETQ, per germline. Here the CDR3 DNA reads TGCGTCAGCAGCTTGGGCTACAGGGTACAAGAGACCCAGTACTTC. Its translation is CVSSLGYRVQETQYF.

At least ten counts were recorded for this clonotype. The chain employs TRBV6-5 and TRBJ2-7; D may correspond to TRBD1 or TRBD2 (5 bases each). Germline CDR1 and CDR2: MNHEY and SVGAGI. With 0 bases removed from V and 7 bases from J, the gap between germline ends came to 19 bases. The CDR3 sequence is 16 residues long. The CDR3 sequence: CASSYSLGELANEQYF. CDR3 bases: TGTGCCAGCAGTTACTCTTTGGGGGAGCTGGCTAATGAGCAGTACTTC.

This clonotype has just a few counts. The J gene is TRBJ2-6, the V gene TRBV12-3 or TRBV12-4; TRBD1 matches at 10 bases. The CDR3 runs 17 residues. V lost 4 bases, J lost 2 bases, and 5 bases stayed unmatched. The DNA of the CDR3 is TGTGCCAGCAGTTATGGGACAGGGGCTCCTGGGGCCAACGTCCTGACTTTC. It codes for CASSYGTGAPGANVLTF.

This clonotype was seen at least ten times. V gene TRBV30 combines with J gene TRBJ1-1; 11 nucleotides line up with TRBD1. This CDR3 is built from 14 residues. Germline loops: CDR1 GTSNPN, CDR2 SVGIG (reference sequence). With V trimmed by 2 bases and J by 7 bases, 6 bases remained unmatched. This CDR3 reads CAWSFRDRGIEAFF. In DNA form, the CDR3 reads TGTGCCTGGAGTTTCCGGGACAGGGGGATTGAAGCTTTCTTT.

CDR3 sequence reads: CASSFPGLDYNEQFF. In nucleotides, the CDR3 is TGTGCCAGCAGTTTCCCGGGACTGGACTACAATGAGCAGTTCTTC. The V and J genes are TRBV27 and TRBJ2-1; weak D call: TRBD2 (6 bases). This CDR3 has 15 residues. The germline gives CDR1 MNHEY, CDR2 SMNVEV (reference sequence). Trimming left V 3 bases short and J 3 bases short, with 12 bases between.

The chain employs TRBV7-9 and TRBJ2-3; the D gene is possibly TRBD2 (5 bases). The CDR3 has 16 amino acids. V lost 3 bases and J lost 7, with 20 bases in between. Germline loops: CDR1 SEHNR, CDR2 FQNEAQ (reference sequence). The CDR3 bases are TGTGCCAGCAGCTTCAGAGACGGGGTGGTACGGAATACGCAGTATTTT. Its protein product is CASSFRDGVVRNTQYF. The full variable domain, its missing parts supplied by reference TRBV7-9 and TRBJ2-3, is DTGVSQNPRHKITKRGQNVTFRCDPISEHNRLYWYRQTLGQGPEFLTYFQNEAQLEKSRLLSDRFSAERPKGSFSTLEIQRTEQGDSAMYLCASSFRDGVVRNTQYFGPGTRLTVL.

This clonotype has a count of ten or more. The V gene is TRBV28, the J gene TRBJ2-7; 10 bases align to TRBD2. The better agreement between TRBJ2-3 and the DNA end casts doubt on the J call. CDR3 length: 15 residues. CDR1 MDHEN and CDR2 SYDVKM come from the germline V gene. The CDR3 here is CASSLSPSGSDTQYF. In nucleotides, the CDR3 is TGTGCCAGCAGTTTATCCCCTAGCGGGAGCGATACGCAGTATTTT.

This sequence joins TRBV9 and TRBJ2-5; maybe TRBD1 (5 bases). Germline CDR1 and CDR2: SGDLS and YYNGEE. The ends were cut back, 1 base at V and 5 bases at J, with 12 bases in the middle. The CDR3 has 14 amino acids. The CDR3 loop reads CASSVSRVGETQYF. The CDR3, as DNA: TGTGCCAGCAGCGTAAGCAGGGTCGGCGAGACCCAGTACTTC.

This clonotype was recorded many times. This CDR3 is CASSVRDSYSYEQYF. DNA of the CDR3: TGCGCCAGCAGCGTCCGGGACAGCTATTCCTACGAGCAGTACTTC. The gene calls are TRBV5-1 and TRBJ2-7, with 7 bases lining up with TRBD1. CDR1 and CDR2 (germline): SGHRS, YFSETQ. The CDR3 is made up of 15 amino acids. J lost 1 base, V lost 4 bases, and 8 bases had no gene match. The variable domain in full, completed from reference TRBV5-1 and TRBJ2-7, reads KAGVTQTPRYLIKTRGQQVTLSCSPISGHRSVSWYQQTPGQGLQFLFEYFSETQRNKGNFPGRFSGRQFSNSRSEMNVSTLELGDSALYLCASSVRDSYSYEQYFGPGTRLTVT.

This clonotype showed up just a few times. This chain links TRBV12-5 with TRBJ2-3; D is uncertain. The CDR3 is 16 amino acids. Trimming took 1 base from V and 1 from J, leaving 12 bases between them. CDR1 LGHNT and CDR2 FRNRAP come from the germline V gene. The CDR3 DNA sequence: TGTGCTAGTGGTTTGGCAGGCCTGCACGGCACAGATACGCAGTATTTT. This translates into CASGLAGLHGTDTQYF.

In its sample, this clonotype was seen many times. V and J are TRBV28 and TRBJ1-5; maybe TRBD1 (5 bases). The germline CDR1 and CDR2 sequences are MDHEN and SYDVKM. The V gene lost 9 bases and the J gene lost 2 bases, with 14 bases spanning the gap. This CDR3 comprises 14 residues. The CDR3 protein is CASQGVMGNQPQHF. As DNA, the CDR3 is TGTGCCAGTCAAGGGGTTATGGGCAATCAGCCCCAGCATTTT.

The chain joins TRBV20-1 to TRBJ2-7, with 10 nucleotides matching TRBD2. Trimming removed 1 base from V and 2 bases from J; junction bases left unmatched: 5. The CDR3 loop spans 15 amino acids. CDR1 DFQATT and CDR2 SNEGSKA come from the germline V gene (reference sequence). This CDR3 reads CSARGLGLATYEQYF. The CDR3 DNA follows: TGCAGTGCTAGAGGATTGGGACTAGCGACCTACGAGCAGTACTTC.

This clonotype was seen a handful of times. The chain combines TRBV2 with TRBJ2-4; D is unresolved. The V gene lost 3 bases and the J gene lost 0 bases, with 9 bases spanning the gap. Per germline, CDR1 SNHLY and CDR2 FYNNEI. CDR3 length equals 15 residues. CDR3 region: CASSDSATAKNIQYF. The CDR3 coding sequence is TGTGCCAGCAGTGATTCGGCGACAGCCAAAAACATTCAGTACTTC.

The rearrangement joins TRBV27 to TRBJ2-7; the D gene is possibly TRBD1 (5 bases). Germline-derived CDR1 and CDR2 are MNHEY and SMNVEV (reference sequence). The V end lost 0 bases, the J end lost 7 bases, and 13 bases lay between the germline ends. The CDR3 contains 14 residues. For the CDR3, the DNA is TGTGCCAGCAGTTTATCGGGTCAGGGCAATGAGCAGTACTTC. Encoded protein: CASSLSGQGNEQYF.

In this sample, this clonotype turned up many times. This sequence joins TRBV7-2 and TRBJ2-1, with 7 bases that match TRBD1. The CDR3 covers 15 residues. Germline assignment: CDR1 SGHTA and CDR2 FQGNSA. Germline trimming cut 5 bases from V and 2 bases from J; bases unmatched to any gene: 6. The CDR3 loop reads CASSHRGTAYNEQFF. The CDR3, as DNA: TGTGCCAGCAGCCATAGGGGGACAGCCTACAATGAGCAGTTCTTC.

This chain joins TRBV7-9 and TRBJ1-4; D unresolved. V lost 1 base to trimming and J lost 0 bases, with 6 bases between them. The germline V gene encodes CDR1 SEHNR and CDR2 FQNEAQ (reference sequence). The CDR3 is 15 amino acids. The DNA for the CDR3 is TGTGCCAGCAGCTTAGACAGCCCAACTAATGAAAAACTGTTTTTT. The encoded protein is CASSLDSPTNEKLFF.

This clonotype was observed at least ten times. The rearrangement links TRBV18 to TRBJ2-5; 8 bases align to TRBD1. The CDR3 runs 14 residues. V shed 4 bases and J 10 bases; nucleotides not matched to a gene: 11. The germline V gene encodes CDR1 KGHSH and CDR2 LQKENI. DNA for the CDR3: TGTGCCAGCTCACTCGGCAGGGGGCCGGGAGACCAGTACTTC. Translating it yields CASSLGRGPGDQYF. The complete variable domain, with remaining parts taken from reference TRBV18 and TRBJ2-5, reads NAGVMQNPRHLVRRRGQEARLRCSPMKGHSHVYWYRQLPEEGLKFMVYLQKENIIDESGMPKERFSAEFPKEGPSILRIQQVVRGDSAAYFCASSLGRGPGDQYFGPGTRLLVL.

The rearrangement links TRBV9 to TRBJ2-1; 7 nucleotides match TRBD2. CDR3 length equals 12 residues. Germline-derived CDR1 and CDR2 are SGDLS and YYNGEE. The V and J ends lost 4 bases and 8 bases, in that order; junction bases with no gene match: 3. The CDR3 reads CASSRLAYEQFF. Here the CDR3 DNA reads TGTGCCAGCAGCAGACTAGCCTATGAGCAGTTCTTC.

As concerns this clonotype: A much larger clone differs from this one at a single base, so this may be a read error. The J gene is TRBJ2-7, the V gene TRBV6-1, with 9 bases matching TRBD1. V was pared by 3 bases and J by 5 bases, with 11 bases of the junction left unmatched. Germline V gene data show CDR1 as MNHNS and CDR2 as SASEGT. There are 16 residues in the CDR3. The CDR3 protein is CASSETLGQGLNEQYF. As DNA, the CDR3 is TGTGCCAGCAGTGAGACCTTGGGACAGGGCTTGAACGAGCAGTACTTC.